The next 28 T cell receptor beta chains were all read from a single sample in a study of T-cell memory formation after mild COVID-19. MiXCR was run by TCRdb on the 5' RACE reads, yielding one entry per CDR3 protein. The data hold some 270,000 distinct CDR3 sequences, with 15% observed a single time. Sequenced input: PBMCs or a T cell subset sorted from them (not recorded which). The receptors come from an adult woman who had mild COVID-19 (a few samples of this study predate the infection). Cell type and time point are not known.

This clonotype has ten or more counts. The V gene is TRBV7-9, the J gene TRBJ2-7; 10 bases line up with TRBD2. The CDR3 has 14 residues. Germline CDR1 is SEHNR and CDR2 is FQNEAQ (reference sequence). V was clipped by 6 bases and J by 4 bases; unmatched bases: 6. CDR3 residues: CASSLSGRSYEQYF. CDR3 sequence (DNA): TGTGCCAGCAGTCTTAGCGGGAGGTCGTACGAGCAGTACTTC.

The chain links TRBV27 to TRBJ2-7, with D perhaps TRBD2 (6 bases). In germline, CDR1 is MNHEY, CDR2 SMNVEV (reference sequence). This CDR3 region has 13 residues. The ends were cut back, 5 bases at V and 3 bases at J, with 11 bases in the middle. The CDR3 loop reads CASSDTGSYEQYF. For the CDR3, the DNA is TGTGCCAGCAGTGATACCGGGAGCTACGAGCAGTACTTC.

This clonotype was seen more than once but under ten times. The gene calls are TRBV7-2 and TRBJ2-7; TRBD2 aligns across 9 bases. The CDR3 loop spans 16 amino acids. V shed 0 bases and J 2 bases; nucleotides not matched to a gene: 5. The germline V gene has CDR1 SGHTA and CDR2 FQGNSA. For the CDR3, the DNA is TGTGCCAGCAGCTTAGCTGGGCTAGCGGGGACCTACGAGCAGTACTTC. The encoded protein is CASSLAGLAGTYEQYF.

This clonotype was recorded a few times. The chain carries TRBV7-2 and TRBJ2-5; D is undetermined. The germline gives CDR1 SGHTA, CDR2 FQGNSA. V lost 0 bases and J 4 bases, leaving 6 bases between the germline ends. CDR3 size: 13 residues. CDR3 DNA sequence: TGTGCCAGCAGCTTAGCCTATGGAGAGACCCAGTACTTC. Residues: CASSLAYGETQYF.

This clonotype showed up just a few times. V is TRBV9 and J is TRBJ2-1; 8 bases line up with TRBD1. With V trimmed by 1 base and J by 3 bases, 6 bases remained unmatched. Looked up from germline, CDR1 is SGDLS and CDR2 is YYNGEE. The CDR3 length is 16 residues. CDR3 coding DNA: TGTGCCAGCAGCGTACGACAGGGGATTAGCTACAATGAGCAGTTCTTC. This sequence encodes CASSVRQGISYNEQFF.

The chain links TRBV20-1 to TRBJ2-3; perhaps TRBD2 as D (5 bases). V dropped 6 bases and J dropped 2 bases, with 15 bases sitting between them. Germline CDR1 reads DFQATT; CDR2 reads SNEGSKA (reference sequence). The CDR3 is made up of 14 amino acids. CDR3 protein: CSAPYGGLTDTQYF. CDR3 coding DNA: TGCAGTGCCCCGTATGGAGGACTCACAGATACGCAGTATTTT.

CDR3 loop: CATSRGGSYGYTF. The CDR3 DNA sequence: TGTGCCACCAGCAGAGGGGGGTCTTATGGCTACACCTTC. The rearrangement joins TRBV15 to TRBJ1-2; perhaps TRBD1 as D (5 bases). Looked up from germline, CDR1 is LNHNV and CDR2 is YYDKDF (reference sequence). This CDR3 comprises 13 residues. Trimming took off 1 base at V and 5 bases at J, with 8 bases between the two ends.

The genes are TRBV15 and TRBJ1-1; the D gene is possibly TRBD1 (5 bases). This CDR3 contains 13 residues. Germline CDR1 reads LNHNV; CDR2 reads YYDKDF (reference sequence). V shed 0 bases and J shed 8 bases, with 10 bases lying between them. The CDR3 nucleotides read TGTGCCACCAGCAGAGACCGACAGCTAGAAGCTTTCTTT. It translates to CATSRDRQLEAFF.

V and J are TRBV6-5 and TRBJ2-2, with 7 nucleotides matching TRBD1. From germline, CDR1 is MNHEY and CDR2 SVGAGI. CDR3 length equals 16 residues. Losses at the gene ends were 6 bases for V and 1 base for J; bases not matched to a gene: 8. This chain's CDR3 is CASRTDWTGNTGELFF. The CDR3 DNA reads as TGTGCCAGCAGGACTGATTGGACAGGGAACACCGGGGAGCTGTTTTTT.

This clonotype occurred a few times. A read error is possible here, since a much larger clone lies one base away. The gene calls are TRBV9 and TRBJ1-6; 9 nucleotides line up with TRBD1. From germline, CDR1 is SGDLS and CDR2 YYNGEE. V gave up 4 bases and J gave up 5 bases; unmatched junction bases: 4. The CDR3 loop spans 15 amino acids. As DNA, the CDR3 is TGTGCCAGCAGCCCCCGGACAGGGGATAATTCACCCCTCCACTTT. Amino acids: CASSPRTGDNSPLHF.

This clonotype was detected a few times. The genes are TRBV7-2 and TRBJ1-2; D remains unclear. From germline, CDR1 is SGHTA and CDR2 FQGNSA. CDR3 size: 13 residues. The ends were cut back, 4 bases at V and 4 bases at J, with 10 bases in the middle. The chain's CDR3 is CASSSITGYGYTF. CDR3 nucleotide sequence: TGTGCCAGCAGCTCAATTACCGGCTATGGCTACACCTTC. Drawing the rest from reference TRBV7-2 and TRBJ1-2, the complete variable domain is GAGVSQSPSNKVTEKGKDVELRCDPISGHTALYWYRQSLGQGLEFLIYFQGNSAPDKSGLPSDRFSAERTGGSVSTLTIQRTQQEDSAVYLCASSSITGYGYTFGSGTRLTVV.

The CDR3 sequence is CASGLAGGPETQYF. CDR3 bases: TGTGCCAGCGGACTAGCGGGGGGGCCTGAGACCCAGTACTTC. This chain connects TRBV6-1 to TRBJ2-5; 15 bases map to TRBD2. CDR3 size: 14 residues. Germline CDR1 and CDR2: MNHNS and SASEGT. The V and J ends lost 8 bases and 5 bases, in that order; junction bases with no gene match: 3.

The V gene is TRBV18, the J gene TRBJ2-5, with unresolved D. Trimming pared 3 bases from V and 5 bases from J, leaving 13 bases between. Germline values: CDR1 KGHSH, CDR2 LQKENI. The CDR3 extends over 14 amino acids. CDR3: CASSPLAMGETQYF. In DNA form, the CDR3 reads TGTGCCAGCTCACCCTTAGCAATGGGGGAGACCCAGTACTTC.

This CDR3 is CASNRGGLYNEQFF. The CDR3, as DNA: TGTGCCAGCAACCGAGGGGGTCTCTACAATGAGCAGTTCTTC. This chain links TRBV7-9 with TRBJ2-1, with D perhaps TRBD1 (6 bases). This CDR3 comprises 14 residues. Trimming removed 7 bases from V and 3 bases from J, with 13 bases in between. Germline values: CDR1 SEHNR, CDR2 FQNEAQ (reference sequence).

There are a few counts of this clonotype. The rearrangement uses TRBV6-6 and TRBJ1-4, with 12 bases matching TRBD1. The germline V gene has CDR1 MNHNY and CDR2 SVGAGI (reference sequence). The CDR3 is 14 residues long. The trim removed 8 bases at V and 8 bases at J, leaving 6 bases unmatched. The CDR3 DNA is TGTGCCAGCGGGACAGGGGGCAATGGCGAAAAACTGTTTTTT. It encodes CASGTGGNGEKLFF.

This clonotype was seen a few times. V usage is TRBV4-3 and J usage is TRBJ1-2; the D is unclear. V shed 0 bases and J shed 8 bases, with 10 bases lying between them. The CDR3 covers 13 residues. Germline V gives CDR1 LGHNA, CDR2 YSLEER. The CDR3 sequence: CASSQDRERGYTF. CDR3 sequence (DNA): TGCGCCAGCAGCCAAGATCGTGAGAGAGGCTACACCTTC.

The CDR3 coding sequence is TGTGCCACCAGTAATTCAGGTCCTGGAGCCAAAAACATTCAGTACTTC. Protein: CATSNSGPGAKNIQYF. The chain links TRBV24-1 to TRBJ2-4, with D hard to call. The V end lost 6 bases, the J end lost 0 bases, and 14 bases lay between the germline ends. The CDR3 sequence is 16 residues long. Germline CDR1 KGHDR, CDR2 SFDVKD.

The chain carries TRBV7-6 and TRBJ2-7; 7 bases fit TRBD1. The CDR3 has 17 residues. After removal of 3 bases from V and 2 bases from J, the junction contained 13 bases not matched to a gene. The germline V gene encodes CDR1 SGHVS and CDR2 FNYEAQ. The CDR3 sequence: CASSLARLNRGAYEQYF. CDR3 coding DNA: TGTGCCAGCAGCTTGGCACGCCTAAACAGGGGAGCCTACGAGCAGTACTTC.

This clonotype was seen only a few times. The genes are TRBV5-4 and TRBJ2-1, with 10 bases aligning to TRBD2. The junction had 9 bases not matched to a gene; V was cut back by 0 bases and J by 6 bases. The germline gives CDR1 SGHNT, CDR2 YYREEE (reference sequence). The CDR3 loop spans 17 amino acids. Here the CDR3 reads CASSLGNLAGGLNEQFF. The CDR3 DNA reads as TGTGCCAGCAGCTTGGGCAACTTAGCGGGGGGCCTCAATGAGCAGTTCTTC.

The V gene is TRBV20-1, the J gene TRBJ2-1; possible D gene TRBD2, 5 bases. The germline V gene has CDR1 DFQATT and CDR2 SNEGSKA (reference sequence). Deletions cut 0 bases from V and 3 bases from J, with 9 bases between. The CDR3 covers 14 residues. The CDR3 reads CSARDLAFYNEQFF. For the CDR3, the DNA is TGCAGTGCTAGAGATCTAGCCTTCTACAATGAGCAGTTCTTC.

The V gene is TRBV6-1, the J gene TRBJ1-1; D possibly corresponds to TRBD1 (5 bases). CDR3 length: 15 amino acids. Germline V gene lookup returns CDR1 MNHNS and CDR2 SASEGT. The ends were cut back, 3 bases at V and 1 base at J, with 12 bases in the middle. CDR3 protein: CASSDSFGGNTEAFF. CDR3 nucleotide sequence: TGTGCCAGCAGTGACTCGTTCGGGGGGAACACTGAAGCTTTCTTT.

This sequence joins TRBV29-1 and TRBJ2-3; D is undetermined. Trimming left V 3 bases short and J 2 bases short, with 3 bases between. Looked up from germline, CDR1 is SQVTM and CDR2 is ANQGSEA. This CDR3 is 11 amino acids long. CDR3 loop: CSVDFTDTQYF. The CDR3 nucleotides are TGCAGCGTTGATTTCACAGATACGCAGTATTTT.

In its sample, this clonotype was seen a few times. The chain employs TRBV29-1 and TRBJ1-1, with TRBD1 identical over 7 bases. Losses at the gene ends were 7 bases for V and 0 bases for J; bases not matched to a gene: 8. Germline CDR1 SQVTM, CDR2 ANQGSEA. This CDR3 is built from 14 residues. This CDR3 is CSGKTGWLNTEAFF. The CDR3, as DNA: TGCAGCGGAAAGACAGGGTGGTTGAACACTGAAGCTTTCTTT.

There are a few counts of this clonotype. The rearrangement uses TRBV19 and TRBJ1-1; 7 bases are shared with TRBD1. After removal of 9 bases from V and 4 bases from J, the junction contained 11 bases not matched to a gene. This CDR3 contains 14 residues. Germline CDR1 LNHDA, CDR2 SQIVND (reference sequence). Here the CDR3 DNA reads TGTGCCAGCATACTACAGGGGTTTGGCACTGAAGCTTTCTTT. This translates into CASILQGFGTEAFF. The whole variable domain, filled in from reference TRBV19 and TRBJ1-1, reads DGGITQSPKYLFRKEGQNVTLSCEQNLNHDAMYWYRQDPGQGLRLIYYSQIVNDFQKGDIAEGYSVSREKKESFPLTVTSAQKNPTAFYLCASILQGFGTEAFFGQGTRLTVV.

The chain is built from TRBV6-2 or TRBV6-3 and TRBJ2-2, with 11 nucleotides matching TRBD2. The CDR3 length is 19 residues. V lost 2 bases, J lost 0 bases, and 8 bases stayed unmatched. Germline V gene data show CDR1 as MNHEY and CDR2 as SVGEGT. CDR3 sequence (DNA): TGTGCCAGCAGTTACCTCGCGCGACTAGCGGGGACGAACACCGGGGAGCTGTTTTTT. Translating it yields CASSYLARLAGTNTGELFF.

This clonotype was counted a few times. The chain has TRBV3-1 and TRBJ2-5; tentatively, D is TRBD1 (6 bases). The CDR3 length is 13 residues. The germline CDR1 and CDR2 sequences are LGHDT and YNNKEL (reference sequence). Trimming cost V 11 bases and J 3 bases, with 16 bases left between them. The CDR3 coding sequence is TGTGCCGTCGCCTGGGGGCAGGAAGAGACCCAGTACTTC. This codes for CAVAWGQEETQYF.

The chain couples TRBV24-1 to TRBJ1-2; D gene unclear. Looked up from germline, CDR1 is KGHDR and CDR2 is SFDVKD. The CDR3 has 14 amino acids. Trimming left V 5 bases short and J 2 bases short, with 11 bases between. The CDR3 loop is CATSGPTENYGYTF. The DNA of the CDR3 is TGTGCCACCAGTGGTCCTACAGAGAACTATGGCTACACCTTC.

V is TRBV7-2 and J is TRBJ2-3; the D is unclear. Germline assignment: CDR1 SGHTA and CDR2 FQGNSA. This CDR3 is 14 amino acids long. V was shortened by 5 bases and J by 10 bases, with 19 bases between the two germline ends. CDR3 amino acids: CASSLDSMRSAQYF. In nucleotides, the CDR3 is TGTGCCAGCAGCCTCGACTCTATGCGGAGTGCGCAGTATTTT.